These T cell receptor beta chains were read from a single sample in a study of blood T cells in healthy people across ages. TCRdb called the 5' RACE reads again in MiXCR, with one record for every CDR3 protein. The table has about 1 million distinct CDR3 sequences, 45% seen once; the top ten hold about 20%. What was sequenced was blood. These receptors were taken from an older woman in good health. The CDR3 runs from the conserved cysteine through the conserved F or W. A D gene is named only where the DNA matches it firmly. Clone sizes are given selectively: once, few, many, or a class where the clone is expanded.

TRBD2 TRBJ2-7 NA TRBV20-1 CSALLAGGINEQYF TGCAGTGCATTACTAGCGGGAGGTATCAACGAGCAGTACTTC
TRBD1 TRBJ2-5 few TRBV15 CATSKGRTGGQETQYF TGTGCCACCAGCAAAGGCAGAACAGGGGGACAAGAGACCCAGTACTTC
TRBD2 TRBJ2-1 NA TRBV18 CASSPSFGLAGLPFF TGTGCCAGCTCACCATCATTCGGACTAGCGGGGTTACCGTTCTTC
TRBD1 TRBJ2-6 few TRBV7-9 CASSRTGVAGANVLTF TGTGCCAGCAGCCGGACAGGAGTGGCTGGGGCCAACGTCCTGACTTTC
TRBD1 TRBJ2-3 NA TRBV7-2 CASSLDGDRELLPLLQYF TGTGCCAGCAGCTTAGACGGGGACAGGGAACTTTTGCCCTTGTTGCAGTATTTT
NA TRBJ2-3 few TRBV24-1 CATSDRTRSPTDTQYF TGTGCCACCAGTGATCGGACTCGCTCACCCACAGATACGCAGTATTTT
NA TRBJ2-5 NA TRBV11-1 CASSRGASGGTQYF TGTGCCAGCAGCCGGGGGGCTAGCGGCGGGACCCAGTACTTC
NA TRBJ1-2 NA TRBV6-5 CVSRVNFNYGYTF TGTGTCAGCAGAGTCAATTTTAACTATGGCTACACCTTC
NA TRBJ2-2 NA TRBV28 CASSSEGSNTGELFF TGTGCCAGCAGTTCCGAGGGTTCGAACACCGGGGAGCTGTTTTTT
NA TRBJ2-5 NA TRBV5-1 CASSLFPSSSRETQYF TGCGCCAGCAGCTTATTCCCTAGCTCGTCCCGGGAGACCCAGTACTTC
NA TRBJ1-2 NA TRBV28 CASSLFSGQNTF TGTGCCAGCAGTTTATTTTCCGGACAGAACACCTTC
NA TRBJ2-1 NA TRBV5-1 CASSLRGRTSYNEQFF TGCGCCAGCAGCTTGCGGGGTAGAACCTCCTACAATGAGCAGTTCTTC
TRBD2 TRBJ2-1 few TRBV6-5 CASSYGGLADYNEQFF TGTGCCAGCAGTTACGGGGGACTAGCAGACTACAATGAGCAGTTCTTC
NA TRBJ2-7 few TRBV7-9 CASSLYGDPSYEQYF TGTGCCAGCAGCTTATATGGGGACCCAAGCTACGAGCAGTACTTC
TRBD2 TRBJ2-3 NA TRBV20-1 CSASWESGRADTQYF TGCAGTGCTAGTTGGGAGAGCGGGAGGGCCGATACGCAGTATTTT
NA TRBJ1-2 NA TRBV2 CASSGGGHYGYTF TGTGCCAGCAGTGGGGGTGGGCACTATGGCTACACCTTC
TRBD1 TRBJ2-5 few TRBV7-9 CASSSTTGTGEVRQETQYF TGTGCCAGCAGCAGCACCACCGGGACAGGGGAGGTCAGGCAAGAGACCCAGTACTTC
TRBD1 TRBJ1-2 NA TRBV28 CASSFYRGGAGGYTF TGTGCCAGCAGTTTCTATCGAGGGGGCGCCGGTGGCTACACCTTC
NA TRBJ1-1 few TRBV6-2/TRBV6-3 CASSYTGGGEAFF TGTGCCAGCAGTTACACCGGTGGGGGTGAAGCTTTCTTT
NA TRBJ2-1 NA TRBV5-1 CASSPTSGLTYNEQFF TGCGCCAGCAGCCCAACCTCGGGACTTACCTACAATGAGCAGTTCTTC
NA TRBJ2-7 NA TRBV20-1 CSARDAASYEQYF TGCAGTGCTAGAGACGCTGCCTCCTACGAGCAGTACTTC
NA TRBJ2-7 NA TRBV4-1 CASSPNWHSYEQYF TGCGCCAGCAGCCCGAACTGGCACTCCTACGAGCAGTACTTC
TRBD2 TRBJ2-7 NA TRBV14 CASSESGGLASIEQYF TGTGCCAGCAGCGAAAGTGGGGGACTAGCGTCGATCGAGCAGTACTTC
TRBD1 TRBJ2-3 many TRBV5-1 CASSSLGNTQGLRTDTQYF TGCGCCAGCAGCTCCCTTGGAAACACACAGGGGCTTCGCACAGATACGCAGTATTTT
TRBD1 TRBJ2-1 few TRBV12-3/TRBV12-4 CASSLHRTGGYNEQFF TGTGCCAGCAGTTTACACCGGACAGGCGGCTACAATGAGCAGTTCTTC
NA TRBJ2-1 NA TRBV6-5 CASSYSTDGGYNEQFF TGTGCCAGCAGTTACTCGACCGATGGGGGGTACAATGAGCAGTTCTTC
NA TRBJ2-1 few TRBV6-5 CASSYDPNEQFF TGTGCCAGCAGTTACGATCCCAATGAGCAGTTCTTC
NA TRBJ1-1 NA TRBV9 CASSVNARLGAGTEAFF TGTGCCAGCAGCGTCAATGCCAGGTTGGGGGCCGGTACTGAAGCTTTCTTT
TRBD2 TRBJ2-7 few TRBV3-1 CASSQSGSDEQYF TGTGCCAGCAGCCAAAGCGGGAGCGACGAGCAGTACTTC
NA TRBJ1-2 once TRBV29-1 CSVETTIFGRRGYGYTF TGCAGCGTTGAAACTACGATTTTCGGACGACGGGGCTATGGCTACACCTTC
NA TRBJ2-7 NA TRBV30 CAWSVIWTVYEQYF TGTGCCTGGAGTGTAATCTGGACAGTGTACGAGCAGTACTTC
TRBD1 TRBJ2-7 NA TRBV5-1 CASSLGAQGVSYEQYF TGCGCCAGCAGCTTGGGGGCCCAGGGGGTCTCCTACGAGCAGTACTTC
NA TRBJ2-5 few TRBV3-1 CASSKGRGEQYF TGTGCCAGCAGCAAGGGACGAGGTGAGCAGTACTTC
TRBD2 TRBJ2-5 NA TRBV6-1 CASSPLSGGSETQYF TGTGCCAGCAGTCCCCTCTCCGGCGGGAGTGAGACCCAGTACTTC
NA TRBJ2-7 NA TRBV4-1 CASSQDAGWAYEQYF TGCGCCAGCAGCCAAGATGCGGGGTGGGCCTACGAGCAGTACTTC
NA TRBJ2-6 NA TRBV7-6 CASSPRGLGANVLTF TGTGCCAGCAGCCCCCGTGGCTTGGGGGCCAACGTCCTGACTTTC
TRBD1 TRBJ1-2 NA TRBV4-2 CASSLDWGQAVVYGYTF TGTGCCAGCAGCTTAGATTGGGGACAGGCAGTCGTCTATGGCTACACCTTC
TRBD1 TRBJ1-2 few TRBV6-5 CASSYSAGGVYGYTF TGTGCCAGCAGTTACTCGGCAGGGGGCGTCTATGGCTACACCTTC
TRBD2 TRBJ2-7 NA TRBV28 CASKGRGSYEQYF TGTGCCAGCAAGGGGAGGGGCTCCTACGAGCAGTACTTC
NA TRBJ2-1 few TRBV5-1 CASTPSNSGYEQFF TGCGCCAGCACCCCTAGCAATTCCGGCTATGAGCAGTTCTTC
NA TRBJ1-1 NA TRBV7-2 CASSYPADFTEAFF TGTGCCAGCAGCTACCCCGCGGACTTCACTGAAGCTTTCTTT